A single sample is the source of the 28 T cell receptor beta chains below, sequenced in a study of early T cells in non-severe SARS-CoV-2 infection. MiXCR, run by TCRdb on the 5' RACE reads, gives a single entry per CDR3 protein. This table holds approximately 56,000 distinct CDR3 sequences, about 16% found once. Here the sequenced sample was whole blood, taken at baseline. The source of these receptors is an adult who was a healthcare worker with PCR-confirmed SARS-CoV-2 infection or an uninfected control (not recorded which).

At least ten counts were recorded for this clonotype. V is TRBV5-1 and J is TRBJ1-1; maybe TRBD1 (5 bases). The CDR3 has 14 residues. Germline V gene lookup returns CDR1 SGHRS and CDR2 YFSETQ. Trimming left V 4 bases short and J 1 base short, with 11 bases between. CDR3 sequence: CASSPRGENTEAFF. The CDR3, as DNA: TGCGCCAGCAGCCCGAGGGGTGAGAACACTGAAGCTTTCTTT.

This clonotype was detected a few times. V and J are TRBV5-1 and TRBJ2-5; D gene uncertain. The V gene lost 4 bases and the J gene lost 1 base, with 2 bases spanning the gap. Per germline, CDR1 SGHRS and CDR2 YFSETQ. The CDR3 contains 11 residues. The CDR3 DNA sequence: TGCGCCAGCAGCGGCCAAGAGACCCAGTACTTC. Its translation is CASSGQETQYF.

The chain uses TRBV5-5 and TRBJ2-3; D is unresolved. CDR1 is SGHKS and CDR2 is YYEKEE in the germline V gene (reference sequence). CDR3 length equals 15 residues. V was trimmed by 0 bases and J by 0 bases, leaving 8 bases between them. The DNA for the CDR3 is TGTGCCAGCAGCTTGGATGGATATAGCACAGATACGCAGTATTTT. Translation: CASSLDGYSTDTQYF.

The chain uses TRBV28 and TRBJ1-5; D uncertain. Germline loops: CDR1 MDHEN, CDR2 SYDVKM. Trimming took off 2 bases at V and 6 bases at J, with 5 bases between the two ends. The CDR3 covers 12 residues. Here the CDR3 reads CASSLKGQPQHF. In DNA form, the CDR3 reads TGTGCCAGCAGTTTAAAGGGTCAGCCCCAGCATTTT. Full variable domain (rest looked up from reference TRBV28 and TRBJ1-5): DVKVTQSSRYLVKRTGEKVFLECVQDMDHENMFWYRQDPGLGLRLIYFSYDVKMKEKGDIPEGYSVSREKKERFSLILESASTNQTSMYLCASSLKGQPQHFGDGTRLSIL.

This clonotype showed up just a few times. The V gene is TRBV30, the J gene TRBJ2-7; D may be TRBD1 or TRBD2 (6 bases each). V lost 0 bases and J 6 bases, leaving 9 bases between the germline ends. Germline V gene sequence: CDR1 GTSNPN, CDR2 SVGIG (reference sequence). The CDR3 is 12 amino acids. The CDR3 DNA reads TGTGCCTGGAGTGTAGGGGGGAGCGAGCAGTACTTC. It is translated as CAWSVGGSEQYF.

On this clonotype itself: A much larger clone differs from this one at a single base, so this may be a read error. V is TRBV20-1 and J is TRBJ2-1, with 7 bases matching TRBD2. CDR3 size: 12 residues. The J segment lost 9 bases and the V segment lost 7 bases, leaving 9 bases of the junction unmatched. CDR1 DFQATT and CDR2 SNEGSKA come from the germline V gene (reference sequence). The CDR3 DNA is TGCAGTGTCCACCGGCGGGGGAGTGAGCAGTTCTTC. Protein sequence: CSVHRRGSEQFF.

This clonotype was seen a handful of times. The V and J genes are TRBV6-2 or TRBV6-3 and TRBJ2-1; 7 nucleotides align to TRBD1. CDR1 is MNHEY and CDR2 is SVGEGT in the germline V gene. The CDR3 sequence is 16 residues long. V was clipped by 0 bases and J by 0 bases; unmatched bases: 2. In DNA form, the CDR3 reads TGTGCCAGCAGTTACTCGGCAGGGGGCTCCTACAATGAGCAGTTCTTC. This encodes CASSYSAGGSYNEQFF.

The V gene is TRBV20-1, the J gene TRBJ2-5; TRBD1 aligns across 9 bases. CDR1 and CDR2 from the germline V gene are DFQATT and SNEGSKA (reference sequence). V gave up 3 bases and J gave up 3 bases; unmatched junction bases: 5. There are 14 residues in the CDR3. CDR3 region: CSARPDRGEETQYF. DNA for the CDR3: TGCAGTGCTAGGCCCGACAGGGGGGAAGAGACCCAGTACTTC.

The chain links TRBV12-5 to TRBJ2-1; TRBD2 aligns across 10 bases. The CDR3 consists of 17 residues. J was trimmed by 3 bases and V by 1 base; bases with no gene match: 6. Per the germline V gene, CDR1 is LGHNT and CDR2 is FRNRAP. CDR3 DNA sequence: TGTGCTAGTGGTTTGGCCCCAGCGGGGGGGGTCTACAATGAGCAGTTCTTC. This gives the protein CASGLAPAGGVYNEQFF.

The rearrangement uses TRBV12-3 or TRBV12-4 and TRBJ2-4; a weak D match, TRBD1 (5 bases). The ends were cut back, 5 bases at V and 8 bases at J, with 13 bases in the middle. The CDR3 spans 13 residues. This chain's CDR3 is CASSVQVMDIQYF. The CDR3 DNA reads as TGTGCCAGCAGTGTACAGGTGATGGACATTCAGTACTTC.

The chain uses TRBV6-1 and TRBJ2-6; 8 bases match TRBD2. The ends lost 7 bases at V and 0 bases at J; junction bases unmatched: 5. The CDR3 consists of 16 residues. Germline CDR1 is MNHNS and CDR2 is SASEGT. The CDR3 loop is CASTGGAFSGANVLTF. The CDR3 DNA sequence: TGTGCCAGCACCGGGGGGGCCTTCTCTGGGGCCAACGTCCTGACTTTC.

The chain links TRBV20-1 to TRBJ2-2; TRBD2 matches at 8 bases. This CDR3 has 14 amino acids. Germline V gene lookup returns CDR1 DFQATT and CDR2 SNEGSKA (reference sequence). The J segment lost 3 bases and the V segment lost 3 bases, leaving 3 bases of the junction unmatched. The CDR3 loop reads CSASGGAYTGELFF. For the CDR3, the DNA is TGCAGTGCTAGCGGGGGGGCTTACACCGGGGAGCTGTTTTTT.

The chain combines TRBV20-1 with TRBJ2-1; TRBD2 aligns across 9 bases. Germline loops: CDR1 DFQATT, CDR2 SNEGSKA (reference sequence). This CDR3 has 15 residues. Trimming at V came to 1 base and at J to 7 bases, leaving 8 bases not matched to a gene. The CDR3 bases are TGCAGTGCTAGAGTCCTAGCGGGGCTGATGAATGAGCAGTTCTTC. This gives the protein CSARVLAGLMNEQFF.

This clonotype occurred once. CDR3 nucleotide sequence: TGTGCCAGCAGCTTCGCCGACAATGAGCAGTTCTTC. Its translation: CASSFADNEQFF. The rearrangement joins TRBV7-6 to TRBJ2-1; no definite D call. The CDR3 length is 12 residues. V was cut by 3 bases and J by 5 bases, with 5 bases left in between. In germline, CDR1 is SGHVS, CDR2 FNYEAQ.

V usage is TRBV25-1 and J usage is TRBJ1-5, with D unresolved. V lost 2 bases, J lost 4 bases, and 12 bases lay in between. The CDR3 is 15 amino acids. CDR1 and CDR2 (germline): MGHDK, SYGVNS. The CDR3 region is CASSERGVGNQPQHF. CDR3 DNA: TGTGCCAGCAGTGAAAGAGGAGTAGGTAATCAGCCCCAGCATTTT. The whole variable domain, filled in from reference TRBV25-1 and TRBJ1-5, reads EADIYQTPRYLVIGTGKKITLECSQTMGHDKMYWYQQDPGMELHLIHYSYGVNSTEKGDLSSESTVSRIRTEHFPLTLESARPSHTSQYLCASSERGVGNQPQHFGDGTRLSIL.

The gene calls are TRBV4-1 and TRBJ1-1, with a tentative D call TRBD1 (6 bases). There are 15 residues in the CDR3. V gave up 0 bases and J gave up 3 bases, with 11 bases separating them. Germline-derived CDR1 and CDR2 are MGHRA and YSYEKL. CDR3 sequence (DNA): TGCGCCAGCAGCCAAGAGACAGGAGGATACACTGAAGCTTTCTTT. Amino acids: CASSQETGGYTEAFF.

This clonotype was seen many times. This sequence joins TRBV3-1 and TRBJ2-1, with D uncertain. In germline, CDR1 is LGHDT, CDR2 YNNKEL (reference sequence). The CDR3 runs to 15 residues. Trimming left V 3 bases short and J 0 bases short, with 9 bases between. CDR3 amino acids: CASSQARSSYNEQFF. CDR3 nucleotide sequence: TGTGCCAGCAGCCAGGCGCGGAGCTCCTACAATGAGCAGTTCTTC.

This clonotype was seen a few times. Written as DNA, the CDR3 is TGCAGCGTTGCCGCCCGATCCTACAATGAGCAGTTCTTC. It yields the protein CSVAARSYNEQFF. This sequence joins TRBV29-1 and TRBJ2-1; D gene ambiguous. The germline V and J ends were trimmed by 4 bases and 1 base, with 8 bases remaining between them. Germline CDR1 reads SQVTM; CDR2 reads ANQGSEA. The CDR3 is 13 residues long.

Here the CDR3 reads CASSLVGWLAGTGYEQYF. CDR3 in DNA: TGTGCCAGCAGTTTAGTTGGATGGCTAGCGGGAACGGGCTACGAGCAGTACTTC. This chain links TRBV12-3 or TRBV12-4 with TRBJ2-7, with 9 bases matching TRBD2. There are 18 residues in the CDR3. The J segment lost 3 bases and the V segment lost 1 base, leaving 13 bases of the junction unmatched.

At least ten counts were recorded for this clonotype. This chain joins TRBV12-3 or TRBV12-4 and TRBJ1-1; D not resolved. The CDR3 length is 12 residues. Deletions cut 6 bases from V and 5 bases from J, with 10 bases between. In DNA, the CDR3 is TGTGCCAGCAGCCTACCTCGGACTGAAGCTTTCTTT. Its protein is CASSLPRTEAFF.

The chain's CDR3 is CASGLEVGWGGRTDTQYF. The CDR3 region has the DNA TGTGCTAGTGGTTTGGAGGTGGGATGGGGCGGGCGCACAGATACGCAGTATTTT. This chain links TRBV12-5 with TRBJ2-3; D might be TRBD1 or TRBD2, each matching 5 bases. Between the trimmed V and J ends, which lost 1 base and 1 base, there was a span of 18 bases. The germline CDR1 and CDR2 sequences are LGHNT and FRNRAP. The length of the CDR3 is 18 residues.

There are a few counts of this clonotype. The chain combines TRBV27 with TRBJ2-7; TRBD2 matches 7 bases. CDR1 is MNHEY, CDR2 SMNVEV, per germline (reference sequence). Trimming cost V 3 bases and J 4 bases; bases outside gene matches: 9. The CDR3 consists of 15 residues. This CDR3 reads CASSLAGTTGYEQYF. For the CDR3, the DNA is TGTGCCAGCAGTTTGGCCGGGACTACCGGTTACGAGCAGTACTTC.

This clonotype was seen only a few times. The rearrangement joins TRBV5-1 to TRBJ1-1; the D is unclear. The V gene's germline CDR1 is SGHRS and CDR2 YFSETQ. The CDR3 is 16 amino acids. Trimming removed 0 bases at V and 2 bases at J, with 14 bases between. CDR3 sequence: CASSLALGERNTEAFF. CDR3 nucleotides: TGCGCCAGCAGCTTGGCCTTGGGAGAACGAAACACTGAAGCTTTCTTT.

The chain is built from TRBV3-1 and TRBJ2-4; no clear D. Trimming cost V 2 bases and J 0 bases, with 8 bases left between them. The CDR3 contains 15 residues. The germline CDR1 and CDR2 sequences are LGHDT and YNNKEL (reference sequence). CDR3 nucleotides: TGTGCCAGCAGCCAACAGGTTATAGCCAAAAACATTCAGTACTTC. It specifies CASSQQVIAKNIQYF.

The chain uses TRBV11-3 and TRBJ2-3; D gene unclear. This CDR3 is built from 14 residues. Germline V gene lookup returns CDR1 SGHNT and CDR2 YENEEA. V was shortened by 1 base and J by 8 bases, with 13 bases between the two germline ends. For the CDR3, the DNA is TGTGCCAGCAGCTTAGCTCTGAGGCGCGTTACGCAGTATTTT. The encoded protein is CASSLALRRVTQYF.

This clonotype turned up a few times. CDR3 amino acids: CASSYLAGGPYEQYF. CDR3 DNA sequence: TGTGCCAGCAGTTATCTAGCGGGAGGTCCCTACGAGCAGTACTTC. J is TRBJ2-7 and V is TRBV27; 11 positions agree with TRBD2. Germline loops: CDR1 MNHEY, CDR2 SMNVEV (reference sequence). This CDR3 has 15 residues. The V and J ends lost 4 bases and 2 bases, in that order; junction bases with no gene match: 4.

In its sample, this clonotype was seen a few times. This chain uses TRBV7-8 with TRBJ2-5; 12 positions match TRBD2. V shed 3 bases and J 5 bases; nucleotides not matched to a gene: 7. CDR1 is SGHVS, CDR2 FQNEAQ, per germline. The CDR3 runs 16 residues. CDR3 in DNA: TGTGCCAGCAGCTTTCGACTAGCGGGAGATCGCGAGACCCAGTACTTC. This encodes CASSFRLAGDRETQYF.

The chain combines TRBV30 with TRBJ1-2; D uncertain. V shed 5 bases and J shed 4 bases, with 8 bases lying between them. This CDR3 comprises 11 residues. CDR1 and CDR2 (germline): GTSNPN, SVGIG (reference sequence). The CDR3 loop is CAWLTVYGYTF. Written as DNA, the CDR3 is TGTGCCTGGCTTACCGTCTATGGCTACACCTTC.